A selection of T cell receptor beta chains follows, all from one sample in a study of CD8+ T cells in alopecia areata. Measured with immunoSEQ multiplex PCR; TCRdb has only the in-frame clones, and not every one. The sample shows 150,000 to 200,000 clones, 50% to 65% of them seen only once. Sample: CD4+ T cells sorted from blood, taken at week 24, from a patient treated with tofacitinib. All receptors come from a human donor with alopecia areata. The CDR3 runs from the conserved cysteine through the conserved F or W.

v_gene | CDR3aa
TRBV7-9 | CASSLAYSPLHF
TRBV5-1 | CASKEGSNTEAFF
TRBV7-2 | CASSRRTGPYHEAFF
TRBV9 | CASSVDGGNGFPGYGYTF
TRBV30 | CAYGQGSNQPQHF
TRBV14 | CASSQDYFRERNEQYF
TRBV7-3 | CASSLNPGQGLAEAFF
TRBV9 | CASSVGQGNTGELFF
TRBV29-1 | CSVGARLADLLSYNEQFF
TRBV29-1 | CSVAMGVSYEQYF
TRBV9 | CASSVVGRYNEQFF
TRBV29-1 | CSVGQVRGYTF
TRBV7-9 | CASSTRPRDSTDTQYF
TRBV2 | CASTSLDRGDTDTQYF
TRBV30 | CAWSVGQVAYEQYF
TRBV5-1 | CASSLTPQFSYEQYF
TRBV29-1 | CSVDTVTGGNGYTF
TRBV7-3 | CASSLLLVLWQETQYF
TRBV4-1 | CASSQGVWETQYF
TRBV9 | CASSWNSLVSGNEQFF
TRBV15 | CATSRGLGEGGYTF
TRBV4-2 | CASSQTREILHF
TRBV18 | CASSPRPGFGGELFF
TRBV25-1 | CASSEHGRYYGYTF
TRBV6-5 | CASSYRQGTEAFF
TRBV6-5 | CASSSPPGGETQYF
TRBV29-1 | CSVETRVVLSTEAFF
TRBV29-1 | CSGGGQNYGYTF
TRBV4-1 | CASSQDFGRAPIPFF
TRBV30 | CAWSNGRNEKLFF
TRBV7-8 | CASSLSYDRVAGELFF
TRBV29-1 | CSVGAGQGIEAFF
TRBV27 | CASSFRGNNSPLHF
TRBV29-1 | CSVGQVYNEQFF
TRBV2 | CASNPGANVLTF
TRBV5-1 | CASSPGTAEGGPDTQYF
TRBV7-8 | CASSLVHQTGSPLHF
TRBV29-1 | CSAYGTGITGELFF
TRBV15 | CATSGGPISGNTIYF
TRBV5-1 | CASWPGQGDEAKNIQYF
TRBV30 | CAWSEPGTPNTEAFF
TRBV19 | CASSQGDYIGTDTQYF
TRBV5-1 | CASSFEGNQPQHF
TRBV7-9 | CASSLSGDGQPQHF
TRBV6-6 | CASSTPSGLYNEQFF